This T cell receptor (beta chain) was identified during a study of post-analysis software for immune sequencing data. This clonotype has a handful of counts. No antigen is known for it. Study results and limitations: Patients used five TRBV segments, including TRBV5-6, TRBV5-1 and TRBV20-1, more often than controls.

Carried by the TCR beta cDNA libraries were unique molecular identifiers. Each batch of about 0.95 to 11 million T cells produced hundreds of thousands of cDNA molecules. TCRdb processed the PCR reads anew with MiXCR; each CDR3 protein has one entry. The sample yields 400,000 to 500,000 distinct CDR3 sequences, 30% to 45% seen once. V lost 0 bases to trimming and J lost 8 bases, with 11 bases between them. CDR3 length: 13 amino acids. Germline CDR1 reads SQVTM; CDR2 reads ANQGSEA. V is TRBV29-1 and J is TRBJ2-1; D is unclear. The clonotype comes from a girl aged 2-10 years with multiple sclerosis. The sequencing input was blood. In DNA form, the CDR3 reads TGCAGCGTTGAAGATGGAAGGATGGATGAGCAGTTCTTC. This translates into CSVEDGRMDEQFF.